Below, 28 T cell receptor beta chains from the same sample are listed, as sequenced in a study of shared clonotypes between healthy human individuals (TCRdb year 2020). Library construction relied on the immunoSEQ multiplex PCR assay. The clones in this table, taken by TCRdb from immuneACCESS, are in-frame only. Not every clone is retained; where verified, under half of the shortfall comes from an unresolved V gene, and the cause of the rest is unknown. Present in this sample are approximately 500,000 clones, more than 65% of which were seen just once. The ten largest account for about an eighth of the sample. Sequenced input: PBMCs. Every receptor here comes from a woman aged 35 to 49 in good health. Some clones in this sample may be carry-over from other donors' samples.

The rearrangement links TRBV11-2 to TRBJ2-1, with a possible D match to TRBD2 (7 bases). V gave up 1 base and J gave up 7 bases, with 14 bases separating them. Looked up from germline, CDR1 is SGHAT and CDR2 is FQNNGV. The length of the CDR3 is 15 residues. In DNA form, the CDR3 reads TGTGCCAGCAGCTTAGTCTCGGCGGGGGCGAATGAGCAGTTCTTC. As protein: CASSLVSAGANEQFF. The variable domain in full, with the rest retrieved from reference TRBV11-2 and TRBJ2-1, is EAGVAQSPRYKIIEKRQSVAFWCNPISGHATLYWYQQILGQGPKLLIQFQNNGVVDDSQLPKDRFSAERLKGVDSTLKIQPAKLEDSAVYLCASSLVSAGANEQFFGPGTRLTVL.

A note on this clone: A far larger clone is a single base away, which makes a read error likely. CDR3 sequence (DNA): TGTGCCAGCAGTCGAACAGAGAACGCTGAAGCTTTCTTT. This encodes CASSRTENAEAFF. The chain uses TRBV6-6 and TRBJ1-1, with D unresolved. This CDR3 spans 13 amino acids. Germline V gene data show CDR1 as MNHNY and CDR2 as SVGAGI (reference sequence).

Comments on this clone: This probably arose from a read error, given a far larger clone one base away. The chain employs TRBV6-1 and TRBJ2-6; D perhaps matches TRBD2 (5 bases). The CDR3 runs to 16 residues. CDR1 is MNHNS, CDR2 SASEGT, per germline. DNA for the CDR3: TGTGCCAGCAGTGAATTGGACTTCTCTGAGGCCAACGTCCTGACTTTC. It translates to CASSELDFSEANVLTF.

Regarding this clone: The likely explanation is a read error, given a far larger clone one base away. In the same sample, other DNA sequences code for this CDR3. The V gene is TRBV11-2, the J gene TRBJ2-6; 10 nucleotides line up with TRBD1. The germline V gene encodes CDR1 SGHAT and CDR2 FQNNGV. This CDR3 region has 18 residues. CDR3 residues: CASSSVRDRGYGANVLTF. CDR3 DNA: TGTGCCAGCAGCTCCGTCCGGGACAGGGGTTATGGGGCTAACGTCCTGACTTTC.

This clone was counted a few times. The sample has other DNA sequences that encode this CDR3 too. The chain recombines TRBV5-1 with TRBJ1-1; D uncertain. Trimming took off 0 bases at V and 1 base at J, with 7 bases between the two ends. Germline loops: CDR1 SGHRS, CDR2 YFSETQ. The CDR3 contains 14 residues. The CDR3 loop reads CASSLDPQNTEAFF. In DNA form, the CDR3 reads TGCGCCAGCAGCTTGGACCCCCAGAACACTGAAGCTTTCTTT.

This clone was counted many times. V is TRBV4-1 and J is TRBJ2-7; 13 bases match TRBD2. The CDR3 runs 16 residues. With V trimmed by 0 bases and J by 7 bases, 6 bases remained unmatched. The V gene's germline CDR1 is MGHRA and CDR2 YSYEKL. CDR3 in amino acids: CASSQDHRLAGGEQYF. The CDR3 nucleotides read TGCGCCAGCAGCCAAGATCACCGACTAGCGGGGGGTGAGCAGTACTTC.

The chain joins TRBV12-1 to TRBJ2-7. TRBV12-1 counts as a pseudogene. The CDR3 consists of 12 residues. CDR3 in amino acids: CASRPPTYEQYF. The CDR3 DNA reads TGTGCCAGCAGGCCCCCCACCTACGAGCAGTACTTC.

The J gene is TRBJ1-1, the V gene TRBV5-1; unclear D gene. CDR3 length: 13 amino acids. CDR1 is SGHRS, CDR2 YFSETQ, per germline. V dropped 3 bases and J dropped 5 bases, with 11 bases sitting between them. This CDR3 is CASSSLPGTEAFF. DNA for the CDR3: TGCGCCAGCAGCTCCCTACCGGGGACTGAAGCTTTCTTT.

This rearrangement joins TRBV29-1 to TRBJ2-1; D is possibly TRBD2 (5 bases). Germline V lookup: CDR1 SQVTM, CDR2 ANQGSEA. Trimming took 2 bases from V and 10 from J, leaving 9 bases between them. The CDR3 spans 11 residues. The CDR3 DNA is TGCAGCGTTGAAATCTGGAGGGAGCAGTTCTTC. This encodes CSVEIWREQFF.

The V gene is TRBV28, the J gene TRBJ2-4; D call uncertain. Germline-derived CDR1 and CDR2 are MDHEN and SYDVKM. The CDR3 sequence is 15 residues long. The V and J ends lost 4 bases and 0 bases respectively, with 10 bases between them. The CDR3 nucleotides are TGTGCCAGCAGTTCCACGGGTATAGCCAAAAACATTCAGTACTTC. It encodes CASSSTGIAKNIQYF.

The chain recombines TRBV4-1 with TRBJ1-6; maybe TRBD1 (6 bases). The CDR3 contains 15 residues. The germline V and J ends were trimmed by 1 base and 7 bases, with 11 bases remaining between them. Germline V gene lookup returns CDR1 MGHRA and CDR2 YSYEKL. CDR3 bases: TGCGCCAGCAGCCAAGTCAGGGGTCGGAATTCACCCCTCCACTTT. This translates into CASSQVRGRNSPLHF.

The J gene is TRBJ2-1, the V gene TRBV9, with D hard to call. CDR3 length: 15 amino acids. CDR1 is SGDLS, CDR2 YYNGEE, per germline. Trimming cost V 0 bases and J 2 bases, with 9 bases left between them. CDR3 DNA: TGTGCCAGCAGCGTAGTTGGGTCCCCCTACAATGAGCAGTTCTTC. It translates to CASSVVGSPYNEQFF. Variable domain in full (rest from reference TRBV9 and TRBJ2-1): DSGVTQTPKHLITATGQRVTLRCSPRSGDLSVYWYQQSLDQGLQFLIQYYNGEERAKGNILERFSAQQFPDLHSELNLSSLELGDSALYFCASSVVGSPYNEQFFGPGTRLTVL.

The CDR3 spells CASTIGLSFGQTGTEAFF. CDR3 in DNA: TGTGCCAGTACCATCGGACTATCCTTCGGACAGACGGGCACTGAAGCTTTCTTT. The chain combines TRBV19 with TRBJ1-1, with D possibly TRBD1 on 6 matching bases. Germline CDR1 reads LNHDA; CDR2 reads SQIVND (reference sequence). The CDR3 spans 18 residues. Trimming took 7 bases from V and 4 from J, leaving 28 bases between them. The full variable domain, in which reference TRBV19 and TRBJ1-1 provide the parts outside the CDR3, is DGGITQSPKYLFRKEGQNVTLSCEQNLNHDAMYWYRQDPGQGLRLIYYSQIVNDFQKGDIAEGYSVSREKKESFPLTVTSAQKNPTAFYLCASTIGLSFGQTGTEAFFGQGTRLTVV.

The V and J genes are TRBV7-8 and TRBJ1-5, with 9 bases identical to TRBD1. This CDR3 has 16 residues. Losses at the gene ends were 6 bases for V and 4 bases for J; bases not matched to a gene: 10. Germline values: CDR1 SGHVS, CDR2 FQNEAQ. The CDR3 loop is CASRADRGIHNQPQHF. The CDR3 DNA is TGTGCCAGCAGGGCGGACAGGGGAATCCATAATCAGCCCCAGCATTTT.

CDR3 protein: CASSTTGTGVGEQYF. The CDR3 nucleotides are TGCGCCAGCAGCACCACCGGGACAGGGGTCGGCGAGCAGTACTTC. The rearrangement joins TRBV5-1 to TRBJ2-7; TRBD1 aligns across 10 bases. CDR1 is SGHRS, CDR2 YFSETQ, per germline. The CDR3 extends over 15 amino acids. Trimming took 4 bases from V and 6 from J; bases not matched to a gene: 10.

This chain connects TRBV30 to TRBJ2-2; TRBD2 matches 9 bases. The CDR3 spans 15 residues. Trimming took 8 bases from V and 10 from J; bases not matched to a gene: 17. Per the germline V gene, CDR1 is GTSNPN and CDR2 is SVGIG (reference sequence). Written as DNA, the CDR3 is TGTGCCATCGGGGGGATAGCGGGAGTTGTCGAGGAGCTGTTTTTT. This translates into CAIGGIAGVVEELFF.

V is TRBV9 and J is TRBJ2-1; 13 positions match TRBD2. The length of the CDR3 is 16 residues. The V segment lost 0 bases and the J segment 5 bases; nucleotides outside the gene matches: 2. Germline V gene lookup returns CDR1 SGDLS and CDR2 YYNGEE. This chain's CDR3 is CASSVGTSGSNNEQFF. The CDR3 DNA follows: TGTGCCAGCAGCGTAGGGACTAGCGGGAGCAACAATGAGCAGTTCTTC. The complete variable domain, with remaining parts taken from reference TRBV9 and TRBJ2-1, reads DSGVTQTPKHLITATGQRVTLRCSPRSGDLSVYWYQQSLDQGLQFLIQYYNGEERAKGNILERFSAQQFPDLHSELNLSSLELGDSALYFCASSVGTSGSNNEQFFGPGTRLTVL.

Note on this clone: A far larger clone is one nucleotide away, so this likely arose from a read error. The same CDR3 can be traced to other DNA sequences in this sample. The chain recombines TRBV13 with TRBJ1-1, with TRBD1 identical over 8 bases. The germline V gene has CDR1 PRHDT and CDR2 FYEKMQ (reference sequence). The CDR3 spans 14 residues. The CDR3 protein is CASSLRDRITEAFF. As DNA, the CDR3 is TGTGCTAGCAGCCTACGGGACAGGATCACTGAAGCTTTCTTT.

V gene TRBV7-2 combines with J gene TRBJ1-1, with no clear D. Germline V CDR1 and CDR2: SGHTA, FQGNSA. V lost 2 bases to trimming and J lost 0 bases, with 10 bases between them. CDR3 length: 15 amino acids. The CDR3 is CASSLYGVMNTEAFF. CDR3 in DNA: TGTGCCAGCAGCTTATACGGGGTCATGAACACTGAAGCTTTCTTT.

The chain is built from TRBV28 and TRBJ2-2, with 11 bases identical to TRBD2. Germline CDR1 and CDR2: MDHEN and SYDVKM. This CDR3 region has 16 residues. After removal of 5 bases from V and 5 bases from J, the junction contained 7 bases not matched to a gene. The chain's CDR3 is CASSPLSGRATGELFF. The CDR3 region has the DNA TGTGCCAGCAGTCCCCTTAGCGGGAGGGCAACCGGGGAGCTGTTTTTT.

The chain recombines TRBV28 with TRBJ2-7, with 7 bases matching TRBD2. The V segment lost 2 bases and the J segment 7 bases; nucleotides outside the gene matches: 5. CDR1 and CDR2 from the germline V gene are MDHEN and SYDVKM. There are 13 residues in the CDR3. In DNA form, the CDR3 reads TGTGCCAGCAGTTTAAGGACTAGTAGTGAGCAGTACTTC. Translating it yields CASSLRTSSEQYF.

A remark on this clone: Within the sample, other DNA sequences also encode this same CDR3. The chain carries TRBV19 and TRBJ2-3; D unresolved. The ends were cut back, 2 bases at V and 3 bases at J, with 0 bases in the middle. From germline, CDR1 is LNHDA and CDR2 SQIVND (reference sequence). The CDR3 is 11 residues long. CDR3 DNA sequence: TGTGCCAGTAGTATAACAGATACGCAGTATTTT. It specifies CASSITDTQYF.

The V and J genes are TRBV2 and TRBJ1-5; possible D gene TRBD1, 5 bases. CDR1 is SNHLY, CDR2 FYNNEI, per germline. This CDR3 contains 14 residues. V was trimmed by 7 bases and J by 1 base, leaving 11 bases between them. The CDR3 coding sequence is TGTGCCAGCAATGGGACGAAAAGCAATCAGCCCCAGCATTTT. Translation gives CASNGTKSNQPQHF. Combining the CDR3 with reference TRBV2 and TRBJ1-5 gives the whole variable domain EPEVTQTPSHQVTQMGQEVILRCVPISNHLYFYWYRQILGQKVEFLVSFYNNEISEKSEIFDDQFSVERPDGSNFTLKIRSTKLEDSAMYFCASNGTKSNQPQHFGDGTRLSIL.

The chain carries TRBV4-3 and TRBJ2-7; 9 bases are a match to TRBD1. Trimming removed 2 bases from V and 6 bases from J; junction bases left unmatched: 8. The CDR3 runs 15 residues. CDR1 and CDR2 (germline): LGHNA, YSLEER. This CDR3 is CASSQQTGQGFEQYF. The CDR3, as DNA: TGCGCCAGCAGCCAACAAACGGGACAGGGTTTCGAGCAGTACTTC.

This clone appeared once. The genes are TRBV5-4 and TRBJ2-7; D perhaps matches TRBD1 (5 bases). CDR1 is SGHNT, CDR2 YYREEE, per germline (reference sequence). This CDR3 contains 13 residues. V gave up 4 bases and J gave up 6 bases, with 14 bases separating them. CDR3 sequence reads: CASSPSGFGEQYF. CDR3 bases: TGTGCCAGCAGCCCGTCAGGGTTTGGCGAGCAGTACTTC.

This sequence joins TRBV5-8 and TRBJ1-5; D gene uncertain. This CDR3 is 15 amino acids long. V gave up 4 bases and J gave up 5 bases, with 16 bases separating them. In germline, CDR1 is SGHTS, CDR2 YDEGEE. Here the CDR3 DNA reads TGTGCCAGCAGCGGAGGGTCCTCCGATTATCAGCCCCAGCATTTT. It translates to CASSGGSSDYQPQHF.

A single count supports this clone. V is TRBV5-1 and J is TRBJ2-1, with D tentatively TRBD2 (6 bases). This CDR3 is 20 amino acids long. V was shortened by 0 bases and J by 0 bases, with 22 bases between the two germline ends. Germline assignment: CDR1 SGHRS and CDR2 YFSETQ. The DNA for the CDR3 is TGCGCCAGCAGCTTGGCCGCCGGGACCGTGACTAGAAGCTCCTACAATGAGCAGTTCTTC. Translating gives CASSLAAGTVTRSSYNEQFF.

V gene TRBV7-9 combines with J gene TRBJ1-1; D not resolved. Germline V gene lookup returns CDR1 SEHNR and CDR2 FQNEAQ (reference sequence). The CDR3 consists of 14 residues. V lost 3 bases, J lost 4 bases, and 12 bases lay in between. CDR3: CASSFSGFSTEAFF. CDR3 in DNA: TGTGCCAGCAGCTTCTCGGGTTTCAGCACTGAAGCTTTCTTT.